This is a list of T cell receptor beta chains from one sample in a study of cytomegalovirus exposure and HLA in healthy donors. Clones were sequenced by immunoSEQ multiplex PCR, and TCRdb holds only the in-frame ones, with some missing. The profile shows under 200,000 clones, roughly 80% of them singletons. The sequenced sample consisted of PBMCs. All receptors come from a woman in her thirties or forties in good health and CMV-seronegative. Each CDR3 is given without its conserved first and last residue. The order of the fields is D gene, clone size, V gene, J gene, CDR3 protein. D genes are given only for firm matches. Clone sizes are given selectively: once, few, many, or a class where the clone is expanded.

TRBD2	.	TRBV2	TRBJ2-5	ASSALAGGQETQY
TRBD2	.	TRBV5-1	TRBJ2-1	ASSLAGSAGGNEQF
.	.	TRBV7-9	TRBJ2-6	ASSLGIGDTGVLT
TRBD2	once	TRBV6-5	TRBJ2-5	ASSTLSGGRETQY
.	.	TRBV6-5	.	ASSYWGTGHEQY
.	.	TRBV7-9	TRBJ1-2	ASSSPRGGPPLYT
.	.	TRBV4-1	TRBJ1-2	ASSQVDLSYGYT
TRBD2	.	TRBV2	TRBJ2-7	ATSGGSSYEQY
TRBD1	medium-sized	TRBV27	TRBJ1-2	ASSPWTGPTQRGGYT
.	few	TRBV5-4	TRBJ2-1	ASSFSGHNEQF
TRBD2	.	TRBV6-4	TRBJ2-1	ASSDLPTSGGYNEQF
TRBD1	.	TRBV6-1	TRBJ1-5	ASRLGQSNQPQH
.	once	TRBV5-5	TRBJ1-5	ASSLLGTGFNQPQH
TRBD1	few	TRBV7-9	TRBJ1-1	ASSTGTGNTEAF
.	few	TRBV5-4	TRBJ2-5	ASSLGAAKETQY
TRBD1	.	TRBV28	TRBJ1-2	ASSPTGRVYGYT